This T cell receptor beta chain was recovered during a study of prognosis after radiotherapy for stage I lung cancer. Study-wide background: SBRT spanned 3 to 5 fractions, reaching a biologically effective dose of at least 100 Gy. After radiotherapy, 15 showed no significant progression while a few developed distant metastases (median approximately 7 months).

Details on this clonotype: The target antigen is unknown.

Peripheral blood, roughly 6 milliliters per draw, was collected at each of two time points. CDR1 and CDR2 from the germline V gene are SGDLS and YYNGEE. Trimming stripped 0 bases from V and 6 bases from J, with 10 bases between. The CDR3 has 14 residues. Genomic DNA served as the source from which two-round multiplex PCR generated TCR beta CDR3 amplicons. During first-round PCR, primers specific to each TRBV and TRBJ gene were used. TCRdb reanalysed the multiplex PCR reads using MiXCR and keeps one entry per CDR3 protein. This table has around 20,000 distinct CDR3 sequences, approximately 50% appearing once. The study's findings and limits: Lower Shannon entropy values were found after stereotactic body radiation therapy in patients who developed distant metastases.

The origin of this receptor is a donor aged 50 or older with non-small cell lung cancer. The sample in question was PBMCs, obtained before or after stereotactic body radiation therapy (not recorded which). The chain links TRBV9 to TRBJ2-1, with D possibly called TRBD1 or TRBD2 (6 bases each). CDR3 protein: CASSVDEGGNEQFF. The DNA of the CDR3 is TGTGCCAGCAGCGTAGACGAGGGGGGCAATGAGCAGTTCTTC.